Listed below are T cell receptor beta chains from one sample, sequenced in a study of blood T cell repertoires in COVID-19. The protocol was immunoSEQ multiplex PCR, while the TCRdb copy is restricted to in-frame clones and leaves out a portion. The sample includes around 64,000 clones, 82% of them seen just once. The specimen sequenced was peripheral blood. The receptors were sampled from a human donor in a cohort sampled during active COVID-19. Both conserved end residues are part of each CDR3. Each record gives: J gene, D gene, V gene, clone size, CDR3 protein, CDR3 DNA. The D gene is left open where the match is weak. Not every row has a clone size; where given, it reads once, few, many or a size class.

>TRBJ2-5|NA|TRBV6-5|NA
CASQDSQETQYF
TGTGCCAGTCAAGACAGTCAAGAGACCCAGTACTTC
>TRBJ1-6|TRBD1|TRBV6-5|NA
CASSLDRRNSPLHF
TGTGCCAGCAGCCTGGACAGGAGGAATTCACCCCTCCACTTT
>TRBJ1-1|TRBD1|TRBV5-6|once
CASSPQWDRVGNTEAFF
TGTGCCAGCAGCCCGCAGTGGGACAGGGTAGGAAACACTGAAGCTTTCTTT
>TRBJ2-1|NA|TRBV9|NA
CASSVGGPYNEQFF
TGTGCCAGCAGCGTCGGGGGTCCCTACAATGAGCAGTTCTTC
>TRBJ2-7|TRBD1|TRBV5-4|NA
CASSFQGAYEQYF
TGTGCCAGCAGCTTTCAGGGGGCTTACGAGCAGTACTTC
>TRBJ2-5|NA|TRBV5-4|NA
CASSTGQGVETQYF
TGTGCCAGCAGCACCGGGCAGGGCGTGGAGACCCAGTACTTC
>TRBJ2-5|NA|TRBV7-9|NA
CASSSHHGATGTQYF
TGTGCCAGCAGCTCCCATCACGGCGCCACGGGAACCCAGTACTTC
>TRBJ2-2|NA|TRBV6-5|NA
CASSSVNTGELFF
TGTGCCAGCAGTAGCGTGAACACCGGGGAGCTGTTTTTT
>TRBJ2-5|NA|TRBV4-2|NA
CASSQERGLFETQYF
TGTGCCAGCAGCCAAGAACGGGGATTATTTGAGACCCAGTACTTC
>TRBJ2-7|TRBD2|TRBV7-8|medium-sized
CASSLGQGGAEQYF
TGTGCCAGCAGCTTAGGGCAGGGAGGGGCGGAGCAGTACTTC
>TRBJ2-3|NA|TRBV5-8|NA
CASCQFIADTQYF
TGTGCCAGCTGCCAGTTTATCGCAGATACGCAGTATTTT
>TRBJ2-2|NA|TRBV5-1|once
CASSFSQGSGELFF
TGCGCCAGCAGCTTCTCACAGGGTTCTGGGGAGCTGTTTTTT
>TRBJ1-2|TRBD1|TRBV28|NA
CASSRWGTGADYGYTF
TGTGCCAGCAGCCGGTGGGGGACAGGGGCTGACTATGGCTACACCTTC
>TRBJ1-1|NA|TRBV29-1|NA
CSVGEGEAFF
TGCAGCGTGGGAGAAGGAGAAGCTTTCTTT
>TRBJ1-5|NA|TRBV6-1|NA
CASSEVEDSYSNQPQHF
TGTGCCAGCAGTGAAGTTGAGGACAGTTATAGCAATCAGCCCCAGCATTTT
>TRBJ1-6|TRBD1|TRBV7-9|NA
CASSGGTVNSPLHF
TGTGCCAGCAGCGGCGGGACAGTAAATTCACCCCTCCACTTT
>TRBJ2-1|TRBD2|TRBV7-2|NA
CASSIRTSAHNEQFF
TGTGCCAGCAGCATCCGGACTAGCGCCCACAATGAGCAGTTCTTC
>TRBJ2-1|TRBD1|TRBV12-5|few
CASGLGTDSNEQFF
TGTGCTAGTGGCCTCGGGACAGACAGCAATGAGCAGTTCTTC
>TRBJ1-6|NA|TRBV5-1|NA
CASSLTVNSPLHF
TGCGCCAGCAGCTTAACGGTTAATTCACCCCTCCACTTT
>TRBJ1-2|NA|TRBV10-3|many
CAISENGGAAGGYTF
TGTGCCATCAGTGAGAACGGGGGAGCGGCTGGTGGCTACACCTTC
>TRBJ1-2|TRBD1|TRBV9|NA
CASSQTGGGGYTF
TGTGCCAGCAGCCAGACAGGGGGTGGAGGCTACACCTTC
>TRBJ1-2|TRBD1|TRBV7-9|NA
CASNQGQGLLF
TGTGCCAGCAACCAAGGACAGGGCCTCCTATTC
>TRBJ1-1|NA|TRBV5-1|NA
CASSLELANTEAFF
TGCGCCAGCAGCTTGGAGTTAGCGAACACTGAAGCTTTCTTT
>TRBJ2-3|TRBD2|TRBV6-5|NA
CASSYPGLGGTDTQYF
TGTGCCAGCAGTTACCCCGGACTAGGCGGCACAGATACGCAGTATTTT
>TRBJ2-5|NA|TRBV5-1|NA
CASSWRVQEGETQYF
TGCGCCAGCAGCTGGAGGGTTCAGGAGGGAGAGACCCAGTACTTC
>TRBJ1-1|NA|TRBV28|NA
CASSLQGGLVTEAFF
TGTGCCAGCAGTTTGCAGGGAGGGCTGGTGACTGAAGCTTTCTTT
>TRBJ1-1|NA|TRBV7-9|NA
CASSLSVDTEAFF
TGTGCCAGCAGCTTATCGGTGGACACTGAAGCTTTCTTT
>TRBJ1-2|TRBD1|TRBV5-6|NA
CASSFRGTNGYTF
TGTGCCAGCAGCTTCAGGGGGACGAATGGCTACACCTTC
>TRBJ1-2|NA|TRBV5-1|NA
CASSLGSVDGYTF
TGCGCCAGCAGCTTGGGGTCAGTTGATGGCTACACCTTC
>TRBJ2-1|NA|TRBV7-9|once
CASSLVLEVNEQFF
TGTGCCAGCAGCTTAGTTCTCGAGGTGAATGAGCAGTTCTTC
>TRBJ1-5|NA|TRBV19|NA
CASKREAGLRNQPQHF
TGTGCCAGTAAACGAGAGGCCGGACTGCGTAATCAGCCCCAGCATTTT
>TRBJ2-3|TRBD1|TRBV18|NA
CASSPPGQGMSDTQYF
TGTGCCAGCTCACCACCCGGACAGGGGATGTCAGATACGCAGTATTTT
>TRBJ1-1|NA|TRBV5-1|few
CASSFERLPTGNTEAFF
TGCGCCAGCAGCTTCGAGAGGTTACCGACGGGGAACACTGAAGCTTTCTTT
>TRBJ2-1|TRBD1|TRBV29-1|NA
CSVDRGQTDEQFF
TGCAGCGTTGATAGGGGACAGACAGATGAGCAGTTCTTC
>TRBJ2-7|NA|TRBV30|NA
CAWSVTRQRLAEQYF
TGTGCCTGGAGTGTCACAAGGCAGAGGTTGGCCGAGCAGTACTTC
>TRBJ1-5|TRBD1|TRBV11-1|NA
CPYRGKRGQPQHF
TGTCCTTACAGGGGCAAGAGGGGACAGCCCCAGCATTTT
>TRBJ1-5|NA|TRBV18|NA
CASSAGESNQPQHF
TGTGCCAGCTCAGCGGGGGAAAGCAATCAGCCCCAGCATTTT
>TRBJ1-1|NA|TRBV5-4|NA
CASSPGGVVTEAFF
TGTGCCAGCAGCCCCGGGGGGGTCGTGACTGAAGCTTTCTTT
>TRBJ2-5|TRBD2|TRBV7-9|once
CASSPQRGYQETQYF
TGTGCCAGCAGCCCCCAGCGGGGGTACCAAGAGACCCAGTACTTC
>TRBJ1-5|TRBD1|TRBV30|NA
CAWSGDSHQPQHF
TGTGCCTGGAGTGGGGACAGTCATCAGCCCCAGCATTTT
>TRBJ1-5|NA|TRBV4-2|NA
CASSQGLSRSQPQHF
TGTGCCAGCAGCCAAGGGTTATCGAGGTCTCAGCCCCAGCATTTT
>TRBJ1-5|NA|TRBV19|NA
CASSIAPVTGLPSNQPQHF
TGTGCCAGTAGTATAGCCCCTGTAACAGGTCTTCCTTCAAATCAGCCCCAGCATTTT
>TRBJ2-2|NA|TRBV18|NA
CASSPQQTNTGELFF
TGTGCCAGCTCACCACAACAGACGAACACCGGGGAGCTGTTTTTT
>TRBJ2-5|NA|TRBV2|NA
CASSDRGGGVLMETQYF
TGTGCCAGCAGTGATCGGGGAGGGGGTGTGTTAATGGAGACCCAGTACTTC
>TRBJ2-3|TRBD2|TRBV5-1|NA
CASSRTSGGAGTDTQYF
TGCGCCAGCAGTCGGACTAGCGGGGGGGCCGGTACAGATACGCAGTATTTT
>TRBJ2-1|TRBD2|TRBV27|NA
CASSLLGLAGANEQFF
TGTGCCAGCAGTTTATTGGGCCTAGCGGGGGCCAATGAGCAGTTCTTC
>TRBJ1-2|NA|TRBV4-1|NA
CASSQGGLIGYTF
TGCGCCAGCAGCCAGGGGGGACTAATTGGCTACACCTTC
>TRBJ2-1|NA|TRBV27|NA
CASSLSAYNEQFF
TGTGCCAGCAGTTTATCCGCCTACAATGAGCAGTTCTTC
>TRBJ1-1|NA|TRBV2|NA
CASSRQEMNTEAFF
TGTGCCAGCAGTAGACAGGAAATGAACACTGAAGCTTTCTTT
>TRBJ1-5|TRBD1|TRBV6-5|once
CASSYGQGHQPQHF
TGTGCCAGCAGTTACGGACAGGGGCATCAGCCCCAGCATTTT
>TRBJ2-1|TRBD2|TRBV10-1|few
CASSESPGGASNEQFF
TGCGCCAGCAGTGAGTCGCCCGGGGGGGCAAGTAATGAGCAGTTCTTC
>TRBJ2-7|TRBD2|TRBV11-2|NA
CASSLLAGGSYEQYF
TGTGCCAGCAGCTTGCTAGCGGGGGGATCCTACGAGCAGTACTTC
>TRBJ1-3|TRBD1|TRBV18|NA
CASSPGTATIISGNTIYF
TGTGCCAGCTCACCCGGGACAGCTACCATCATCTCTGGAAACACCATATATTTT
>TRBJ2-1|TRBD2|TRBV28|NA
CASRPTSTSSYNEQFF
TGTGCCAGCAGGCCGACTAGCACGAGCTCCTACAATGAGCAGTTCTTC
>TRBJ2-1|TRBD1|TRBV10-1|NA
CASSPLPGQGATYNEQFF
TGCGCCAGCAGCCCCCTCCCTGGACAGGGGGCAACATACAATGAGCAGTTCTTC
>TRBJ1-6|NA|TRBV9|few
CASSVDESSYNSPLHF
TGTGCCAGCAGCGTAGACGAGAGCTCCTATAATTCACCCCTCCACTTT
>TRBJ2-2|TRBD1|TRBV5-1|NA
CASSGAPTGTNTGELFF
TGCGCCAGCAGCGGGGCCCCGACAGGGACGAACACCGGGGAGCTGTTTTTT
>TRBJ2-2|TRBD1|TRBV19|NA
CASSTLGTANTGELFF
TGTGCCAGTAGTACCCTAGGGACAGCGAACACCGGGGAGCTGTTTTTT